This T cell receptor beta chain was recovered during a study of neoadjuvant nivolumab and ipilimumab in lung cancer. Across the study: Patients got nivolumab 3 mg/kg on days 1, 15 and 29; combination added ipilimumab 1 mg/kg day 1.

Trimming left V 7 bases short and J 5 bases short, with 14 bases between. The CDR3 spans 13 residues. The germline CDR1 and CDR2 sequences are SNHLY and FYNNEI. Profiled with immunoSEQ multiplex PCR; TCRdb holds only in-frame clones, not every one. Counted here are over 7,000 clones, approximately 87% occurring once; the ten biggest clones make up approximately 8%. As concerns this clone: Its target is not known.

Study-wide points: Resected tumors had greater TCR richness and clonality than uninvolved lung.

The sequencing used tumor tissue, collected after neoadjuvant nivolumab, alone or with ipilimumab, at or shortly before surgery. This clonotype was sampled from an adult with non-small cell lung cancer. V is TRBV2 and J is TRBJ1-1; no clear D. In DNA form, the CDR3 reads TGTGCCAGCATGTCTCAGAGTGGGACTGAAGCTTTCTTT. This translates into CASMSQSGTEAFF.